This section outlines one TCR beta chain sequence together with its context. The data derive from a study of blood T cell repertoires in COVID-19. The data were produced by immunoSEQ multiplex PCR, yet TCRdb's version contains in-frame clones alone and is incomplete. This sample has about 190,000 clones, with under 85% found just once. Trimming shortened V by 2 bases and J by 4 bases, and 8 bases separated the two germline ends. CDR1 is LGHDT, CDR2 YNNKEL, per germline (reference sequence). This CDR3 is built from 14 residues. Sequenced: peripheral blood. The chain recombines TRBV3-1 (or the pseudogene TRBV3-2) with TRBJ1-4; D unresolved. This clonotype originated in a middle-aged woman with acute or convalescent COVID-19. CDR3 sequence: CASSQSGSNEKLFF. CDR3 in DNA: TGTGCCAGCAGCCAATCCGGGAGTAATGAAAAACTGTTTTTT.